This TCR beta chain stems from a study of T cells in Graves' hyperthyroidism and ophthalmopathy. Turning to the study itself: Peripheral blood sampling occurred at initial diagnosis, before any treatment. Study findings and constraints: Most thyroid clonotypes with frequency above 0.001 were detected in blood.

RNA transcripts yielded amplified TCR beta CDR3 regions. The HTBI set primed first-round TCR CDR3 RT-PCR. TCRdb redid the calling of the multiplex PCR reads with MiXCR, one entry per CDR3 protein. There are 450,000 to 600,000 distinct CDR3 sequences in the sample; around 15% occur only once, and roughly 13% lies in the top ten. The germline gives CDR1 MNHNS, CDR2 SASEGT. Trimming removed 2 bases from V and 3 bases from J, with 10 bases in between. The CDR3 totals 14 residues. Stable Graves' hyperthyroidism denoted no ophthalmopathy progression over 18 months. Patients between 18 and 65 years old had hyperthyroidism, newly diagnosed and lasting under 2 months. This clonotype was counted ten times or more. Its antigen is undetermined.

The chain combines TRBV6-1 with TRBJ2-5; D perhaps matches TRBD1 (6 bases). The TCR comes from a woman aged 35 to 49 with Graves' hyperthyroidism. Sequences were obtained from blood. This CDR3 reads CASSELGQKETQYF. CDR3 bases: TGTGCCAGCAGTGAACTAGGACAGAAAGAGACCCAGTACTTC.